These T cell receptor beta chains were read from a single sample in a study of OX40 agonist ivuxolimab in advanced cancers. TCRdb's copy holds only in-frame clones and misses some; the assay was immunoSEQ multiplex PCR. The sample consists of about 62,000 clones, roughly 90% of them appearing once. The sample here was CD4+ or CD8+ T cells sorted from blood, taken in a trial of the OX40 agonist ivuxolimab. The receptors originated from an adult with an advanced solid tumor such as melanoma, head and neck, liver or kidney cancer. The CDR3 runs from the conserved cysteine through the conserved F or W. The order of the fields is clone size, D gene, J gene, V gene, CDR3 protein, CDR3 DNA. The D gene is left open where the match is weak. Not every row has a clone size; where given, it reads once, few, many or a size class.

-,-,TRBJ1-5,TRBV5-6,CASSLSRFGGLGQPQHF,TGTGCCAGCAGCTTGTCTAGGTTTGGGGGGCTAGGGCAGCCCCAGCATTTT
few,-,TRBJ1-1,TRBV19,CASSIGAGLNTEAFF,TGTGCCAGTAGTATAGGGGCAGGACTGAACACTGAAGCTTTCTTT
-,TRBD2,TRBJ2-7,TRBV28,CASSFLSGTGTSGRGAYEQYF,TGTGCCAGCAGTTTCCTGTCAGGGACCGGGACTAGCGGGAGAGGGGCCTACGAGCAGTACTTC
-,TRBD2,TRBJ2-3,TRBV7-6,CASSNRLAGGTDTQYF,TGTGCCAGCAGCAACCGACTAGCGGGAGGCACAGATACGCAGTATTTT
-,TRBD1,TRBJ2-1,TRBV11-2,CASSFPGTGNNEQFF,TGTGCCAGCAGCTTTCCGGGGACAGGTAACAATGAGCAGTTCTTC
-,-,TRBJ2-7,TRBV7-7,CASSTQSPTVISSYEQYF,TGTGCCAGCAGCACCCAAAGCCCCACGGTAATAAGCTCCTACGAGCAGTACTTC
once,-,TRBJ2-1,TRBV7-9,CASSLGHSNFDEQFF,TGTGCCAGCAGCTTAGGTCACAGCAATTTCGATGAGCAGTTCTTC
-,-,TRBJ1-2,TRBV27,CASSLQGNYGYTF,TGTGCCAGCAGTCTCCAGGGTAACTATGGCTACACCTTC
-,-,TRBJ2-3,TRBV4-3,CASSQDFGSTDTQYF,TGCGCCAGCAGCCAAGATTTCGGTAGCACAGATACGCAGTATTTT
-,TRBD2,TRBJ2-1,TRBV14,CASSQGTSGFLNEQFF,TGTGCCAGCAGCCAAGGGACTAGCGGGTTCCTCAATGAGCAGTTCTTC
-,-,TRBJ2-2,TRBV7-9,CASSLRDTGELFF,TGTGCCAGCAGCTTAAGGGACACCGGGGAGCTGTTTTTT
-,-,TRBJ2-3,TRBV11-2,CASSLGGLGKATQYF,TGTGCCAGCAGCTTAGGAGGCTTGGGGAAAGCTACGCAGTATTTT
many,-,TRBJ1-1,TRBV19,CASHVTRNTEAFF,TGTGCCAGCCACGTTACAAGAAACACTGAAGCTTTCTTT
-,TRBD2,TRBJ2-1,TRBV4-2,CASSQGTSGSSYNEQFF,TGTGCCAGCAGCCAAGGGACTAGCGGGAGCTCCTACAATGAGCAGTTCTTC
-,TRBD1,TRBJ2-3,TRBV2,CASTTGGLTDTQYF,TGTGCCAGCACGACAGGGGGTCTCACAGATACGCAGTATTTT
-,-,TRBJ2-5,TRBV7-9,CASGGPGIWSPQYF,TGTGCCAGCGGAGGGCCGGGAATTTGGTCCCCCCAGTACTTC
once,-,TRBJ2-7,TRBV11-3,CASSLRQLLSYEQYF,TGTGCCAGCAGCTTACGACAACTCCTCTCCTACGAGCAGTACTTC
-,-,TRBJ2-1,TRBV2,CASSVGGSAIKQFF,TGTGCCAGCAGTGTTGGGGGGTCTGCCATTAAGCAGTTCTTC
-,-,TRBJ2-7,TRBV11-2,CASSSRTAPYEQYF,TGTGCCAGCAGCTCTAGGACCGCCCCCTACGAGCAGTACTTC
-,-,TRBJ2-1,TRBV14,CASSQDEGAYNEQFF,TGTGCCAGCAGCCAAGATGAGGGTGCATACAATGAGCAGTTCTTC
once,-,TRBJ2-7,TRBV19,CASSMVGFEQYF,TGTGCCAGTAGTATGGTTGGGTTCGAGCAGTACTTC
-,TRBD2,TRBJ2-7,TRBV27,CASGIAGEYEQYF,TGTGCCAGCGGGATCGCGGGAGAGTACGAGCAGTACTTC
-,-,TRBJ2-2,TRBV7-9,CASSPGEGSGELFF,TGTGCCAGCAGCCCCGGAGAGGGGTCTGGGGAGCTGTTTTTT
-,TRBD2,TRBJ2-5,TRBV5-4,CASSLGLAGVGETQYF,TGTGCCAGCAGCTTGGGGCTAGCGGGAGTTGGAGAGACCCAGTACTTC
-,-,TRBJ2-7,TRBV9,CASSVDSGAYEQYF,TGTGCCAGCAGCGTAGATTCTGGCGCTTACGAGCAGTACTTC
-,TRBD2,TRBJ2-1,TRBV29-1,CSAALLLAGGPSYNEQFF,TGCAGCGCCGCCCTGCTTCTAGCGGGAGGGCCCTCCTACAATGAGCAGTTCTTC
-,TRBD1,TRBJ1-1,TRBV10-3,CAIRRTGERTEAFF,TGTGCCATCAGGCGGACAGGGGAAAGAACTGAAGCTTTCTTT
-,-,TRBJ2-2,TRBV4-1,CASSNTGELFF,TGCGCCAGCAGTAACACCGGGGAGCTGTTTTTT
-,TRBD2,TRBJ2-7,TRBV4-3,CASSPGTSGSEQYF,TGCGCCAGCAGCCCCGGGACTAGCGGGAGCGAGCAGTACTTC
-,-,TRBJ2-3,TRBV27,CASSSDADTQYF,TGTGCCAGCAGTTCGGATGCAGATACGCAGTATTTT
-,TRBD1,TRBJ2-7,TRBV27,CASLGTGSLEQYF,TGTGCCAGCCTCGGGACAGGAAGCCTCGAGCAGTACTTC
-,TRBD1,TRBJ2-7,TRBV5-5,CASSYTGGEQYF,TGTGCCAGCAGTTATACAGGGGGCGAGCAGTACTTC
-,TRBD1,TRBJ1-4,TRBV11-2,CASSRRGLTNEKLFF,TGTGCCAGCAGCCGCAGGGGGCTGACTAATGAAAAACTGTTTTTT
-,-,TRBJ2-1,TRBV4-1,CASSQDLDSVNEQFF,TGCGCCAGCAGCCAAGATCTGGATAGCGTCAATGAGCAGTTCTTC
once,-,TRBJ2-3,TRBV19,CASSPKSVTDTQYF,TGTGCCAGTAGTCCCAAGTCCGTCACAGATACGCAGTATTTT
-,-,TRBJ2-3,TRBV6-4,CASSDSDTDTQYF,TGTGCCAGCAGTGACTCGGACACAGATACGCAGTATTTT
-,TRBD1,TRBJ2-5,TRBV7-9,CASSLRTGNQETQYF,TGTGCCAGCAGCCTCCGGACAGGGAATCAAGAGACCCAGTACTTC
few,-,TRBJ2-7,TRBV27,CASSFGKTYEQYF,TGTGCCAGCAGTTTCGGAAAGACCTACGAGCAGTACTTC
-,TRBD1,TRBJ1-2,TRBV7-9,CASSQRVGQNYYGYTF,TGTGCCAGCAGCCAGCGCGTGGGACAGAATTACTATGGCTACACCTTC
-,-,TRBJ2-3,TRBV7-9,CASSLAQGTVDTQYF,TGTGCCAGCAGCTTAGCGCAGGGGACGGTGGATACGCAGTATTTT
-,-,TRBJ2-3,TRBV12-5,CASVGVATQYF,TGTGCTAGTGTTGGGGTGGCTACGCAGTATTTT
-,-,TRBJ2-1,TRBV29-1,CSVDERYNEQFF,TGCAGCGTTGATGAGAGATACAATGAGCAGTTCTTC
-,-,TRBJ2-5,TRBV10-3,CAISEGDSRSETQYF,TGTGCCATCAGTGAGGGGGACTCACGATCAGAGACCCAGTACTTC
-,-,TRBJ2-1,TRBV27,CASSLTRLNGFYNEQFF,TGTGCCAGCAGTTTGACCCGACTAAACGGTTTCTACAATGAGCAGTTCTTC
-,TRBD1,TRBJ1-5,TRBV10-2,CASSAQGGNQPQHF,TGCGCCAGCAGTGCTCAGGGGGGCAATCAGCCCCAGCATTTT
-,-,TRBJ2-3,TRBV4-3,CASSHKRDRADTQYF,TGCGCCAGCAGCCATAAAAGGGATCGCGCAGATACGCAGTATTTT
-,TRBD2,TRBJ2-7,TRBV7-2,CASSLTSAYEQYF,TGTGCCAGCAGCTTGACTAGCGCCTACGAGCAGTACTTC
-,-,TRBJ2-5,TRBV7-6,CASRPTPGETQYF,TGTGCCAGCAGACCAACTCCTGGGGAGACCCAGTACTTC
-,-,TRBJ2-3,TRBV6-6,CASSYSRLPGESQYF,TGTGCCAGCAGTTACTCCCGGCTACCCGGAGAATCGCAGTATTTT
medium-sized,-,TRBJ1-5,TRBV21-1,CASSRGTVGCDNQPQHF,TGTGCCAGCAGCAGAGGTACCGTGGGGTGTGACAATCAGCCCCAGCATTTT
-,-,TRBJ1-5,TRBV27,CASSPRPDQPQHF,TGTGCCAGCAGTCCCAGGCCAGATCAGCCCCAGCATTTT
-,TRBD2,TRBJ2-4,TRBV4-3,CASSLLAGGTIAKNIQYF,TGCGCCAGCAGCCTTCTAGCGGGAGGGACCATAGCCAAAAACATTCAGTACTTC